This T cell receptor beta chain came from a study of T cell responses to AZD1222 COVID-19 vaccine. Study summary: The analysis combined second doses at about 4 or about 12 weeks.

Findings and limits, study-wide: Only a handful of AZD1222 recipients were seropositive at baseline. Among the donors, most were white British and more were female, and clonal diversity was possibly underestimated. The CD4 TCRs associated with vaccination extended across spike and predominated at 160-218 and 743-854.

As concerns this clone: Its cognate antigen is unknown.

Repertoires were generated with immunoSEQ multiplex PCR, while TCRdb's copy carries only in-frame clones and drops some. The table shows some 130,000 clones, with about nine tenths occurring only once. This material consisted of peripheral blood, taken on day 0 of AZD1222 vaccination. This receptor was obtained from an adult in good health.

CDR3 residues: CAITRTGAADTQYF. The CDR3 region has the DNA TGTGCCATCACCCGGACAGGGGCGGCAGATACGCAGTATTTT. The gene calls are TRBV10-3 and TRBJ2-3, with 9 positions matching TRBD1. This CDR3 has 14 amino acids. V shed 7 bases, J shed 4 bases, and the junction held 6 bases outside the gene matches. CDR1 and CDR2 from the germline V gene are ENHRY and SYGVKD.